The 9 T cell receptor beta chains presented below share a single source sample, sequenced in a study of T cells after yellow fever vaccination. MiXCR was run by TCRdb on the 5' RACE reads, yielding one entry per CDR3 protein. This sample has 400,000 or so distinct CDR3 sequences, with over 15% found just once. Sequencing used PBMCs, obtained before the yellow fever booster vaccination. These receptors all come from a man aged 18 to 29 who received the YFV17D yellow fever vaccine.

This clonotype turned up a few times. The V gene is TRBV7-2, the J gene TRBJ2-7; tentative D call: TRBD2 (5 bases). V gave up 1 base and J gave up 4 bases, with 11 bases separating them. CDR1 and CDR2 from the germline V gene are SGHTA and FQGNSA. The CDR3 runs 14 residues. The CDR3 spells CASSLGPGEYEQYV. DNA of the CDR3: TGTGCCAGCAGCTTAGGGCCCGGGGAATACGAGCAGTACGTC.

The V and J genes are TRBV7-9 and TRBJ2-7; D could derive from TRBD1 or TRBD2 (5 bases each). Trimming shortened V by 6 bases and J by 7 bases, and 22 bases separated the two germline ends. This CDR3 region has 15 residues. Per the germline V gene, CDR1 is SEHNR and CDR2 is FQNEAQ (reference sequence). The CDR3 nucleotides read TGTGCCAGCAGTGAAAAGGTGCCCCCTGGGGGAGAGCAGTACTTC. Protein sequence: CASSEKVPPGGEQYF. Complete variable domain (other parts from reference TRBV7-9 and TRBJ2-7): DTGVSQNPRHKITKRGQNVTFRCDPISEHNRLYWYRQTLGQGPEFLTYFQNEAQLEKSRLLSDRFSAERPKGSFSTLEIQRTEQGDSAMYLCASSEKVPPGGEQYFGPGTRLTVT.

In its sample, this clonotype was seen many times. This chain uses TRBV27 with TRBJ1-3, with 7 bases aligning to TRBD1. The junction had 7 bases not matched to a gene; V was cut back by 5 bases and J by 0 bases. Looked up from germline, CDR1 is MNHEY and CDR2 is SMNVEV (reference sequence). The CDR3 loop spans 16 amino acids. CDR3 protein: CASSERQGFSGNTIYF. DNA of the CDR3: TGTGCCAGCAGTGAACGACAGGGATTCTCTGGAAACACCATATATTTT.

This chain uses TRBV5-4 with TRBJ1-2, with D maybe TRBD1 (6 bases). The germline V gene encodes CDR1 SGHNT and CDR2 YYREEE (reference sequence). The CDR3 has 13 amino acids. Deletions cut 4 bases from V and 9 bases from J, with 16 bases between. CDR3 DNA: TGTGCCAGCAGCACACAGGCAGGGGACAGCTACACCTTC. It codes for CASSTQAGDSYTF.

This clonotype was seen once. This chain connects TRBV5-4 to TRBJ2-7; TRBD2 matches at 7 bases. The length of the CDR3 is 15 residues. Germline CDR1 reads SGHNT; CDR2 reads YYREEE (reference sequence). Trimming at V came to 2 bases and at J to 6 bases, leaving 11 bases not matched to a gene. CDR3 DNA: TGTGCCAGCAGCTTTGGGACTACTTCCCGGTTCGAGCAGTACTTC. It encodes CASSFGTTSRFEQYF.

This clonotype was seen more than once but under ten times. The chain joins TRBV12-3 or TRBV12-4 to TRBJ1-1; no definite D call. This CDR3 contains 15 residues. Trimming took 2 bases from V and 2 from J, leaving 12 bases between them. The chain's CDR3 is CASSLFREANTEAFF. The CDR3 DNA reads TGTGCCAGCAGTTTATTCCGGGAGGCCAACACTGAAGCTTTCTTT.

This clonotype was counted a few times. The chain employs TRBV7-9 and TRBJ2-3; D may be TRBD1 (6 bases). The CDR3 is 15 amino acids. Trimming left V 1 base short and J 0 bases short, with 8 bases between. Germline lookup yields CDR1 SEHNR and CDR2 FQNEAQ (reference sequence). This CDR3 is CASSLDRDSTDTQYF. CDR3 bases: TGTGCCAGCAGCTTAGACAGGGACAGCACAGATACGCAGTATTTT.

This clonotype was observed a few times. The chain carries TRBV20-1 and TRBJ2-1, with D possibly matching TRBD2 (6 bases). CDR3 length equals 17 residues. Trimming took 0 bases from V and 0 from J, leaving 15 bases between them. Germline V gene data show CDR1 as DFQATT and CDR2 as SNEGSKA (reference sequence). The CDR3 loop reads CSARDIGDSYSYNEQFF. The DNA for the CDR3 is TGCAGTGCTAGAGATATCGGGGACTCCTACTCCTACAATGAGCAGTTCTTC.

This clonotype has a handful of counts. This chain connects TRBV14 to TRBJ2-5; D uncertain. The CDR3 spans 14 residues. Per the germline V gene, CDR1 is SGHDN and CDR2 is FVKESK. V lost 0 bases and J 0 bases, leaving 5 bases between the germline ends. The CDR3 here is CASSQDFNQETQYF. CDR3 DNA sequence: TGTGCCAGCAGCCAAGATTTTAACCAAGAGACCCAGTACTTC.